One T cell receptor beta chain is described in this entry. This sample is drawn from a study of blood T cell repertoires in COVID-19. The method was immunoSEQ multiplex PCR; TCRdb's version includes in-frame clones alone and lacks a portion of them. The table has 350,000 to 450,000 clones, around 87% seen once. The source material was peripheral blood. The sequence derives from a woman aged 55-69 years with COVID-19, enrolled during active disease.

The CDR3 region has the DNA TGTGCCAGCAGCTTAAGGCCTAGCGGGGGCCAAGAGACCCAGTACTTC. Encoded protein: CASSLRPSGGQETQYF. V and J are TRBV7-2 and TRBJ2-5; 10 bases map to TRBD2. This CDR3 has 16 amino acids. Unmatched junction bases numbered 4, after V lost 2 bases and J lost 1 base. Germline V gene sequence: CDR1 SGHTA, CDR2 FQGNSA.